The sequence of this T cell receptor (beta chain) was determined in a study of CD8 T cells in ankylosing spondylitis. This clonotype was picked up many times. V lost 3 bases to trimming and J lost 7 bases, with 4 bases between them. Germline CDR1 is MNHNS and CDR2 is SASEGT. The CDR3 length is 12 residues. Construction of TCR beta libraries was performed using quantitative 5'-RACE with molecular barcodes. TCRdb itself ran the 5' RACE reads through MiXCR, one entry per CDR3 protein. Of 240,000 or so distinct CDR3 sequences listed, 9.5% to 12% were seen once; the top ten hold roughly 6.8%. This TCR was sampled from a male donor with ankylosing spondylitis or in good health (not recorded which). The chain has TRBV6-1 and TRBJ1-6, with D unresolved. The sample consisted of blood, either unsorted or a sorted T cell fraction (not recorded which). This CDR3 is CASSDPNSPLHF. The CDR3 DNA is TGTGCCAGCAGTGATCCGAATTCACCCCTCCACTTT.